These 28 T cell receptor beta chains were sequenced from one sample in a study of T cell changes during pregnancy in multiple sclerosis. Method: immunoSEQ multiplex PCR; TCRdb's copy keeps in-frame clones and lacks some. The sample gives about 44,000 clones, about 89% of which show up once; around 0.5% is in the top ten. The sample here was CD4+ T cells from peripheral blood mononuclear cells, taken in the first trimester of pregnancy. These receptors were taken from a female donor with multiple sclerosis, enrolled in a pregnancy study.

This chain joins TRBV15 and TRBJ2-7; 7 nucleotides match TRBD1. CDR3 length equals 16 residues. Germline values: CDR1 LNHNV, CDR2 YYDKDF (reference sequence). The junction had 8 bases not matched to a gene; V was cut back by 0 bases and J by 3 bases. The CDR3 nucleotides are TGTGCCACCAGCAGAGATAGGGACAGCACTTACTACGAGCAGTACTTC. Translating gives CATSRDRDSTYYEQYF.

The V gene is TRBV30, the J gene TRBJ2-7; TRBD2 aligns across 11 bases. J lost 0 bases, V lost 6 bases, and 4 bases had no gene match. Germline V lookup: CDR1 GTSNPN, CDR2 SVGIG (reference sequence). There are 14 residues in the CDR3. The CDR3 loop reads CACRLAGPSYEQYF. For the CDR3, the DNA is TGTGCCTGCCGACTAGCGGGACCCTCCTACGAGCAGTACTTC.

The V call is TRBV5-1, the J call TRBJ1-2, with TRBD1 identical over 12 bases. Germline V lookup: CDR1 SGHRS, CDR2 YFSETQ. CDR3 length: 14 amino acids. Losses at the gene ends were 4 bases for V and 7 bases for J; bases not matched to a gene: 5. The CDR3 here is CASSGDRGQGGYTF. In nucleotides, the CDR3 is TGCGCCAGCAGCGGGGACAGGGGGCAGGGTGGCTACACCTTC.

This CDR3 is CASSYNRDSYEQYF. The CDR3 DNA reads as TGTGCCAGCAGCTACAACCGGGACAGCTACGAGCAGTACTTC. The chain links TRBV6-1 to TRBJ2-7; 7 bases line up with TRBD1. The CDR3 sequence is 14 residues long. CDR1 and CDR2 (germline): MNHNS, SASEGT. V shed 6 bases, J shed 3 bases, and the junction held 8 bases outside the gene matches.

In this sample, this clone turned up once. The J gene is TRBJ2-5, the V gene TRBV9, with 11 bases identical to TRBD1. The length of the CDR3 is 15 residues. The ends lost 6 bases at V and 4 bases at J; junction bases unmatched: 8. The germline V gene has CDR1 SGDLS and CDR2 YYNGEE. The CDR3 sequence is CASTKGQGGRETQYF. The CDR3 DNA reads as TGTGCCAGCACCAAGGGACAGGGGGGGCGAGAGACCCAGTACTTC.

V and J are TRBV28 and TRBJ2-1; 7 bases agree with TRBD2. This CDR3 has 16 amino acids. Per the germline V gene, CDR1 is MDHEN and CDR2 is SYDVKM. V trimming: 4 bases; J trimming: 6 bases; junction bases outside the gene matches: 12. The DNA of the CDR3 is TGTGCCAGCAGTTCCTCCCCGGGCGGGAGACTCAATGAGCAGTTCTTC. This sequence encodes CASSSSPGGRLNEQFF.

This clone has a single count. This chain uses TRBV19 with TRBJ2-6; 10 bases align to TRBD1. This CDR3 region has 17 residues. V lost 3 bases and J lost 3; bases outside the gene matches: 5. The germline V gene encodes CDR1 LNHDA and CDR2 SQIVND (reference sequence). The CDR3 bases are TGTGCCAGTAGTATGCTAGACAGGGGGCTTGGGGCCAACGTCCTGACTTTC. Amino acid sequence: CASSMLDRGLGANVLTF.

The CDR3 is CASSVTSGPTYEQYF. CDR3 nucleotide sequence: TGCGCCAGCAGCGTCACTAGCGGGCCTACCTACGAGCAGTACTTC. V is TRBV5-1 and J is TRBJ2-7, with 9 bases matching TRBD2. Trimming cost V 4 bases and J 2 bases; bases outside gene matches: 7. Germline CDR1 SGHRS, CDR2 YFSETQ. The CDR3 has 15 amino acids.

The chain has TRBV5-4 and TRBJ1-1; tentative D call: TRBD1 (6 bases). The CDR3 is 12 residues long. Germline V gene lookup returns CDR1 SGHNT and CDR2 YYREEE (reference sequence). V was cut by 4 bases and J by 7 bases, with 11 bases left in between. In DNA form, the CDR3 reads TGTGCCAGCAGCCGGGACAACCTTGAAGCTTTCTTT. Amino acids: CASSRDNLEAFF.

The rearrangement links TRBV6-1 to TRBJ2-7; the D gene is possibly TRBD1 (6 bases). The CDR3 spans 14 residues. V was clipped by 1 base and J by 3 bases, with 10 bases between them. Looked up from germline, CDR1 is MNHNS and CDR2 is SASEGT. CDR3 sequence (DNA): TGTGCCAGCAGTGAAGGAAGGACAGTCTACGAGCAGTACTTC. As protein: CASSEGRTVYEQYF.

The V gene is TRBV6-5, the J gene TRBJ2-1; D is perhaps TRBD2 (6 bases). Germline V gives CDR1 MNHEY, CDR2 SVGAGI. V lost 6 bases and J 0 bases, leaving 12 bases between the germline ends. The CDR3 spans 15 residues. The CDR3 spells CASSRAGSSYNEQFF. The CDR3 DNA reads as TGTGCCAGCAGCCGAGCGGGCTCCTCCTACAATGAGCAGTTCTTC.

The gene calls are TRBV9 and TRBJ2-5, with no clear D. The CDR3 has 15 residues. Looked up from germline, CDR1 is SGDLS and CDR2 is YYNGEE. Trimming removed 0 bases at V and 1 base at J, with 10 bases between. This CDR3 is CASSVDPTAQETQYF. In DNA, the CDR3 is TGTGCCAGCAGCGTAGACCCCACAGCCCAAGAGACCCAGTACTTC.

The gene calls are TRBV5-1 and TRBJ2-7; D perhaps matches TRBD2 (5 bases). Trimming took off 3 bases at V and 9 bases at J, with 10 bases between the two ends. Germline CDR1 is SGHRS and CDR2 is YFSETQ. This CDR3 is 11 amino acids long. CDR3 bases: TGCGCCAGCAGCTCGGCCAGCGGGCAGTACTTC. This gives the protein CASSSASGQYF.

The chain is built from TRBV2 and TRBJ2-5; TRBD2 is a possible D gene (5 bases). Per germline, CDR1 SNHLY and CDR2 FYNNEI. This CDR3 contains 13 residues. The V end was cut by 4 bases, the J end by 5 bases, with 11 bases between. The CDR3 sequence: CASSVGERETQYF. The CDR3 nucleotides read TGTGCCAGCAGTGTGGGAGAGCGGGAGACCCAGTACTTC.

CDR3 DNA sequence: TGTGCCAGCAGCTTACGCGGGACCTCCTACAATGAGCAGTTCTTC. It is translated as CASSLRGTSYNEQFF. The gene calls are TRBV13 and TRBJ2-1, with a possible D match to TRBD2 (6 bases). Trimming removed 2 bases at V and 0 bases at J, with 8 bases between. This CDR3 comprises 15 residues. Per the germline V gene, CDR1 is PRHDT and CDR2 is FYEKMQ (reference sequence).

The rearrangement joins TRBV18 to TRBJ1-4; possible D gene TRBD1, 5 bases. With 1 base removed from V and 5 bases from J, the gap between germline ends came to 17 bases. Germline V CDR1 and CDR2: KGHSH, LQKENI. The CDR3 contains 17 residues. CDR3 loop: CASSPRILTGGNEKLFF. CDR3 bases: TGTGCCAGCTCACCACGCATACTGACGGGGGGAAATGAAAAACTGTTTTTT.

This chain connects TRBV28 to TRBJ1-3, with D possibly TRBD1 on 5 matching bases. CDR1 is MDHEN and CDR2 is SYDVKM in the germline V gene. The CDR3 length is 17 residues. The ends were cut back, 3 bases at V and 0 bases at J, with 15 bases in the middle. The CDR3 DNA reads as TGTGCCAGCAGTTTTCAATATTGGGGGGACTCTGGAAACACCATATATTTT. Protein sequence: CASSFQYWGDSGNTIYF.

This clone was detected only once. The chain combines TRBV5-1 with TRBJ1-1, with 8 bases lining up with TRBD1. This CDR3 is 14 amino acids long. Germline V gene lookup returns CDR1 SGHRS and CDR2 YFSETQ. V gave up 7 bases and J gave up 4 bases; unmatched junction bases: 9. The DNA of the CDR3 is TGCGCCAGCGGGGAGACAGGGGTGAGCACTGAAGCTTTCTTT. Its translation is CASGETGVSTEAFF.

J is TRBJ2-5 and V is TRBV5-5; 10 bases fit TRBD2. The CDR3 length is 18 residues. V gave up 3 bases and J gave up 1 base; unmatched junction bases: 12. Looked up from germline, CDR1 is SGHKS and CDR2 is YYEKEE (reference sequence). The CDR3 loop reads CASSSIAGGTGAQETQYF. The CDR3 DNA reads TGTGCCAGCAGCTCTATAGCGGGAGGTACCGGAGCCCAAGAGACCCAGTACTTC. Filled out from reference TRBV5-5 and TRBJ2-5, the complete variable domain reads DAGVTQSPTHLIKTRGQQVTLRCSPISGHKSVSWYQQVLGQGPQFIFQYYEKEERGRGNFPDRFSARQFPNYSSELNVNALLLGDSALYLCASSSIAGGTGAQETQYFGPGTRLLVL.

The rearrangement joins TRBV6-6 to TRBJ2-1; D is unclear. Trimming left V 6 bases short and J 5 bases short, with 8 bases between. From germline, CDR1 is MNHNY and CDR2 SVGAGI (reference sequence). This CDR3 is built from 12 residues. The CDR3 sequence: CASRNDNNEQFF. The CDR3 DNA sequence: TGTGCCAGCAGGAATGACAACAATGAGCAGTTCTTC.

The chain links TRBV29-1 to TRBJ2-2; possible D gene TRBD2, 5 bases. Per germline, CDR1 SQVTM and CDR2 ANQGSEA. This CDR3 has 11 amino acids. The CDR3 is CTAEAPGELFF. CDR3 DNA sequence: TGCACCGCGGAGGCGCCCGGGGAGCTGTTTTTT.

This clone ranks as medium-sized (0.01 to 0.1%). This chain links TRBV7-9 with TRBJ1-2; a possible D gene is TRBD1 (5 bases). The germline V and J ends were trimmed by 1 base and 8 bases, with 11 bases remaining between them. CDR3 size: 13 residues. Germline V gene sequence: CDR1 SEHNR, CDR2 FQNEAQ (reference sequence). The CDR3 nucleotides are TGTGCCAGCAGCTTAGAGGCGGGGGGAGGCTACACCTTC. It specifies CASSLEAGGGYTF. Full variable domain (remainder filled in from reference TRBV7-9 and TRBJ1-2): DTGVSQNPRHKITKRGQNVTFRCDPISEHNRLYWYRQTLGQGPEFLTYFQNEAQLEKSRLLSDRFSAERPKGSFSTLEIQRTEQGDSAMYLCASSLEAGGGYTFGSGTRLTVV.

There are a few counts of this clone. The chain uses TRBV18 and TRBJ2-3; tentatively, D is TRBD2 (5 bases). This CDR3 comprises 12 residues. V was cut by 3 bases and J by 4 bases, with 5 bases left in between. Germline V lookup: CDR1 KGHSH, CDR2 LQKENI. DNA of the CDR3: TGTGCCAGCTCACCTAGCGCAGATACGCAGTATTTT. This codes for CASSPSADTQYF.

The chain couples TRBV4-1 to TRBJ1-4; a weak D match, TRBD1 (5 bases). V gave up 1 base and J gave up 10 bases, with 7 bases separating them. The CDR3 length is 12 residues. CDR1 is MGHRA, CDR2 YSYEKL, per germline. In DNA, the CDR3 is TGCGCCAGCAGCCAAGGGGGCCGAAAACTGTTTTTT. Translating gives CASSQGGRKLFF.

J is TRBJ2-7 and V is TRBV9, with D tentatively TRBD2 (5 bases). Germline CDR1 is SGDLS and CDR2 is YYNGEE. V was clipped by 0 bases and J by 2 bases, with 12 bases between them. CDR3 length: 15 residues. Written as DNA, the CDR3 is TGTGCCAGCAGCGTAGGGGTGGGTAGCGCCTACGAGCAGTACTTC. Amino acids: CASSVGVGSAYEQYF.

The chain combines TRBV6-1 with TRBJ2-1; 14 bases fit TRBD2. V was pared by 4 bases and J by 7 bases, with 0 bases of the junction left unmatched. The CDR3 consists of 14 residues. Germline lookup yields CDR1 MNHNS and CDR2 SASEGT. The CDR3 nucleotides are TGTGCCAGCAGTGGGACTAGCGGGAGGAATGAGCAGTTCTTC. Translated, it gives CASSGTSGRNEQFF.

This chain links TRBV19 with TRBJ1-2, with D perhaps TRBD1 (6 bases). The CDR3 length is 15 residues. V lost 3 bases to trimming and J lost 4 bases, with 15 bases between them. Germline assignment: CDR1 LNHDA and CDR2 SQIVND (reference sequence). The CDR3 spells CASSIPTGTTYGYTF. In DNA form, the CDR3 reads TGTGCCAGTAGTATCCCGACAGGCACTACCTATGGCTACACCTTC.

The gene calls are TRBV30 and TRBJ2-5; no firm D call. The CDR3 has 14 amino acids. CDR1 is GTSNPN, CDR2 SVGIG, per germline (reference sequence). V lost 3 bases to trimming and J lost 2 bases, with 13 bases between them. The CDR3, as DNA: TGTGCCTGGAGCTTCGGGTCCGCGCAAGAGACCCAGTACTTC. This codes for CAWSFGSAQETQYF.